The T cell receptor beta chain described here comes from a study of Ad26.COV2.S vaccination and SARS-CoV-2 variants. On the study more broadly: The study gave Ad26.COV2.S intramuscularly, once or twice 56 days apart. Regarding the study as a whole: The TCR-based breadth and depth measures might underestimate overall T cell responses. Substantial post-vaccination breadth of spike-specific CD8+ and CD4+ T cell responses was reported.

Indicated treatment: around 19 received Ad26.COV2.S at low or high dose, single or two shots; several received placebo; per-sample allocation not given. Day 63 after the first vaccine or placebo injection was the time point for sampling. Produced via immunoSEQ multiplex PCR; TCRdb's table is partial and in-frame only. The sample has 300,000 to 400,000 clones, about nine tenths seen once; the top ten hold 6.4%. As to this clone: Its antigen is still unknown.

The germline gives CDR1 SGHTA, CDR2 FQGNSA. V shed 1 base and J 2 bases; nucleotides not matched to a gene: 6. The CDR3 covers 17 residues. The specimen comprised peripheral blood, sampled in a trial of Ad26.COV2.S vaccine versus placebo. The chain carries TRBV7-2 and TRBJ2-3; TRBD2 agrees at 10 bases. The receptor comes from a person between 18 and 60 years old who received the Ad26.COV2.S COVID-19 vaccine or a placebo. CDR3 in DNA: TGTGCCAGCAGCTTAGGGCTAGCGGGGGCCATCACAGATACGCAGTATTTT. Its translation: CASSLGLAGAITDTQYF.